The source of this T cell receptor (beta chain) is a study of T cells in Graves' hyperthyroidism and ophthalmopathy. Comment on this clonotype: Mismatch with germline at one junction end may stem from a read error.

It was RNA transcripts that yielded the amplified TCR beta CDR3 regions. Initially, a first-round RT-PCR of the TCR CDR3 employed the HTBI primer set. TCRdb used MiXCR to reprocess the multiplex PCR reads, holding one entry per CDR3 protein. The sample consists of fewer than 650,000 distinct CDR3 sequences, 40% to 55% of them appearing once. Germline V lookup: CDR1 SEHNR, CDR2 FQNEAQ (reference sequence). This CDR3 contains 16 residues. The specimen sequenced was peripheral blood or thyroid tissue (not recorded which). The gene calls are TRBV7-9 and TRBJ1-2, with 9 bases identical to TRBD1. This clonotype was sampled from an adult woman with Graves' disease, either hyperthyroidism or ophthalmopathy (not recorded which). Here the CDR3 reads CASSTEPGQGIRGYTF. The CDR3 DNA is TGCGCCAGCAGCACCGAACCGGGACAGGGAATCCGTGGCTACACCTTC.